This T cell receptor (beta chain) was identified during a study of blood T cell repertoires in COVID-19. Data came from immunoSEQ multiplex PCR; TCRdb stores just in-frame clones and leaves some out. The data contain some 250,000 clones, around 89% of them singletons. Across 24 US areas, participants ranged in age from about 18 to 90 years. CDR1 is SEHNR, CDR2 FQNEAQ, per germline (reference sequence). V was shortened by 1 base and J by 1 base, with 9 bases between the two germline ends. CDR3 length: 15 residues. Sequencing input: PBMCs or T cells enriched from blood (not recorded which). The sequence came from a man aged 40-49 years who had recovered from COVID-19. The V and J genes are TRBV7-9 and TRBJ2-3; weak D call: TRBD1 (5 bases). CDR3 DNA sequence: TGTGCCAGCAGCTTAGAGGGGTTTGGCACAGATACGCAGTATTTT. This gives the protein CASSLEGFGTDTQYF.